This T cell receptor (beta chain) was recorded in a study of CD8+ T cells in alopecia areata. Points from the study as a whole: The treated group had a single nonresponder, limiting CD8+ expansion-response conclusions. Between patients, shared TCR sequences were less clear than in mice. This was possibly due in part to HLA diversity in the patient population.

The treatment here: oral pan-JAK inhibitor, 5-10 mg twice daily. Concerning this clone: The antigen is unknown.

Trimming shortened V by 8 bases and J by 7 bases, and 21 bases separated the two germline ends. The CDR3 runs to 15 residues. Germline assignment: CDR1 SEHNR and CDR2 FQNEAQ (reference sequence). Extracted from the samples, RNA was reverse transcribed into cDNA to serve as the sequencing template. Data came from immunoSEQ multiplex PCR; TCRdb stores just in-frame clones and leaves some out. The sample contains about 190,000 clones, 60% of which appear only once. Here the sequenced sample was CD4+ T cells sorted from blood, taken at week 24, from a patient treated with tofacitinib. The source is a human donor with alopecia areata. The V gene is TRBV7-9, the J gene TRBJ2-1, with a tentative D call TRBD2 (7 bases). Here the CDR3 reads CASSESGGVRNEQFF. The CDR3 coding sequence is TGTGCCAGCTCGGAGTCGGGGGGCGTGAGGAATGAGCAGTTCTTC.